These 21 T cell receptor beta chains originate from one sample sequenced in a study of T cell responses to AZD1222 COVID-19 vaccine. Produced via immunoSEQ multiplex PCR; TCRdb's table is partial and in-frame only. There are around 150,000 clones in the sample; roughly nine tenths occur only once, and less than 1.3% lies in the top ten. The input for sequencing was peripheral blood, taken 28 days after the second AZD1222 dose. The receptors originated from an adult who received the AZD1222 COVID-19 vaccine.

This clone was recorded once. This chain uses TRBV6-5 with TRBJ2-1; 10 bases map to TRBD1. V lost 6 bases, J lost 8 bases, and 4 bases stayed unmatched. CDR1 is MNHEY, CDR2 SVGAGI, per germline. There are 13 residues in the CDR3. This chain's CDR3 is CASSGQGVHEQFF. CDR3 nucleotide sequence: TGTGCCAGCAGCGGACAGGGGGTACATGAGCAGTTCTTC.

The rearrangement uses TRBV10-3 and TRBJ1-3; D ambiguous. V shed 4 bases and J shed 7 bases, with 5 bases lying between them. The CDR3 length is 11 residues. Germline CDR1 ENHRY, CDR2 SYGVKD. The CDR3 sequence: CAISGANTIYF. The CDR3 DNA is TGTGCCATCAGTGGAGCGAACACCATATATTTT.

Only one count was recorded for this clone. V gene TRBV7-9 combines with J gene TRBJ1-3; D unresolved. Trimming removed 2 bases from V and 4 bases from J, with 3 bases in between. The CDR3 is made up of 12 amino acids. Germline lookup yields CDR1 SEHNR and CDR2 FQNEAQ (reference sequence). This CDR3 is CASSLRGNTIYF. The CDR3 DNA is TGTGCCAGCAGCTTACGAGGAAACACCATATATTTT.

This clone turned up a few times. V is TRBV6-1 and J is TRBJ1-2; D is unresolved. Germline lookup yields CDR1 MNHNS and CDR2 SASEGT. The CDR3 has 14 amino acids. The V and J ends lost 2 bases and 4 bases respectively, with 11 bases between them. CDR3 region: CASSERGHSYGYTF. The CDR3 DNA sequence: TGTGCCAGCAGTGAACGAGGGCATAGCTATGGCTACACCTTC.

This clone was seen a single time. The chain couples TRBV3-1 (or the pseudogene TRBV3-2) to TRBJ2-3; 12 positions agree with TRBD2. The trim removed 4 bases at V and 2 bases at J, leaving 4 bases unmatched. The CDR3 runs to 16 residues. The germline CDR1 and CDR2 sequences are LGHDT and YNNKEL (reference sequence). This CDR3 reads CASSLGTSGFTDTQYF. Written as DNA, the CDR3 is TGTGCCAGCAGCCTAGGGACTAGCGGGTTCACAGATACGCAGTATTTT.

J is TRBJ1-1 and V is TRBV29-1, with TRBD1 matching over 10 bases. The V and J ends lost 5 bases and 2 bases, in that order; junction bases with no gene match: 8. This CDR3 has 15 residues. The germline gives CDR1 SQVTM, CDR2 ANQGSEA. The CDR3 sequence: CSVYPRDRGNTEAFF. CDR3 coding DNA: TGCAGCGTTTACCCCCGGGACAGGGGTAACACTGAAGCTTTCTTT.

This chain connects TRBV9 to TRBJ2-3; 8 bases fit TRBD2. This CDR3 has 15 amino acids. V trimming: 6 bases; J trimming: 3 bases; junction bases outside the gene matches: 9. Looked up from germline, CDR1 is SGDLS and CDR2 is YYNGEE. The CDR3 loop reads CASTVTGGRTDTQYF. CDR3 nucleotide sequence: TGTGCCAGCACAGTTACGGGGGGGAGAACAGATACGCAGTATTTT. Combining the CDR3 with reference TRBV9 and TRBJ2-3 gives the whole variable domain DSGVTQTPKHLITATGQRVTLRCSPRSGDLSVYWYQQSLDQGLQFLIQYYNGEERAKGNILERFSAQQFPDLHSELNLSSLELGDSALYFCASTVTGGRTDTQYFGPGTRLTVL.

The chain employs TRBV7-9 and TRBJ1-4; 10 bases fit TRBD1. J was trimmed by 8 bases and V by 8 bases; bases with no gene match: 5. The CDR3 has 13 amino acids. Germline V CDR1 and CDR2: SEHNR, FQNEAQ (reference sequence). The CDR3 nucleotides are TGTGCCAGCGGTGGACAGGGGGGCGAAAAACTGTTTTTT. Its translation is CASGGQGGEKLFF.

This chain connects TRBV3-1 (or the pseudogene TRBV3-2) to TRBJ1-2; tentatively, D is TRBD1 (6 bases). The CDR3 length is 13 residues. The germline V gene encodes CDR1 LGHDT and CDR2 YNNKEL (reference sequence). V was clipped by 1 base and J by 8 bases, with 11 bases between them. The CDR3 protein is CASSQGKGVGYTF. The CDR3 bases are TGTGCCAGCAGCCAAGGGAAGGGGGTCGGCTACACCTTC.

The chain carries TRBV2 and TRBJ2-7; D uncertain. Per the germline V gene, CDR1 is SNHLY and CDR2 is FYNNEI. V gave up 8 bases and J gave up 2 bases, with 16 bases separating them. The CDR3 has 14 residues. The CDR3 coding sequence is TGTGCCAGCTCCAGAGGAGACTTGCCCTACGAGCAGTACTTC. Protein product: CASSRGDLPYEQYF.

The CDR3 nucleotides are TGTGCCACTACCGGGTCCCTAGGAAGGACTAATGAAAAACTGTTTTTT. Translated: CATTGSLGRTNEKLFF. This rearrangement joins TRBV19 to TRBJ1-4; D is unclear. This CDR3 comprises 16 residues. Germline V gene sequence: CDR1 LNHDA, CDR2 SQIVND (reference sequence). V was trimmed by 10 bases and J by 2 bases, leaving 20 bases between them.

The rearrangement uses TRBV7-9 and TRBJ1-2; the D gene is possibly TRBD1 (6 bases). The V end lost 1 base, the J end lost 4 bases, and 10 bases lay between the germline ends. The length of the CDR3 is 14 residues. Germline CDR1 reads SEHNR; CDR2 reads FQNEAQ (reference sequence). CDR3 sequence: CASSLGQAGYGYTF. The CDR3 DNA sequence: TGTGCCAGCAGCTTAGGACAGGCGGGCTATGGCTACACCTTC.

The chain uses TRBV15 and TRBJ1-1, with unresolved D. V lost 0 bases, J lost 4 bases, and 9 bases lay in between. Per germline, CDR1 LNHNV and CDR2 YYDKDF (reference sequence). This CDR3 region has 14 residues. CDR3 sequence reads: CATSRDRVSTEAFF. The DNA of the CDR3 is TGTGCCACCAGCAGAGATAGGGTTAGCACTGAAGCTTTCTTT.

The V gene is TRBV15, the J gene TRBJ2-1; possibly TRBD2 for D (5 bases). Germline CDR1 reads LNHNV; CDR2 reads YYDKDF (reference sequence). Between the trimmed V and J ends, which lost 3 bases and 9 bases, there was a span of 15 bases. The CDR3 contains 14 residues. This CDR3 reads CATSSPQRAGEQFF. CDR3 bases: TGTGCCACCAGCAGCCCACAGAGGGCAGGTGAGCAGTTCTTC.

The chain couples TRBV6-5 to TRBJ1-2; no definite D call. The ends were cut back, 4 bases at V and 4 bases at J, with 10 bases in the middle. This CDR3 has 13 amino acids. Germline V gene data show CDR1 as MNHEY and CDR2 as SVGAGI. CDR3 nucleotides: TGTGCCAGCAGTTCACAGCTACTCTATGGCTACACCTTC. It is translated as CASSSQLLYGYTF.

The chain is built from TRBV28 and TRBJ2-7, with D perhaps TRBD1 (5 bases). CDR3 size: 12 residues. In germline, CDR1 is MDHEN, CDR2 SYDVKM. V lost 7 bases, J lost 6 bases, and 13 bases lay in between. DNA of the CDR3: TGTGCCAGCACCCATGGGGCACGCGAGCAGTACTTC. This sequence encodes CASTHGAREQYF.

The V call is TRBV12-5, the J call TRBJ2-2, with no clear D. The CDR3 is 14 amino acids. V was trimmed by 0 bases and J by 8 bases, leaving 10 bases between them. From germline, CDR1 is LGHNT and CDR2 FRNRAP. CDR3 bases: TGTGCTAGTGGTTTGGTCCCGACGGGTGGGGAGCTGTTTTTT. Protein sequence: CASGLVPTGGELFF.

Concerning this clone: The same CDR3 is also encoded by other DNA sequences in this sample. The V and J genes are TRBV19 and TRBJ2-7; D is uncertain. V lost 3 bases to trimming and J lost 6 bases, with 9 bases between them. Germline V gene sequence: CDR1 LNHDA, CDR2 SQIVND (reference sequence). The CDR3 spans 12 residues. CDR3 protein: CASSILGGEQYF. CDR3 coding DNA: TGTGCCAGTAGTATTTTGGGCGGCGAGCAGTACTTC.

This sequence joins TRBV15 and TRBJ2-3, with unresolved D. The germline CDR1 and CDR2 sequences are LNHNV and YYDKDF (reference sequence). V lost 1 base and J lost 4, with 12 bases in between. The CDR3 covers 15 residues. The CDR3 loop is CATSRVPDAPDTQYF. As DNA, the CDR3 is TGTGCCACCAGCAGAGTCCCCGACGCACCAGATACGCAGTATTTT.

V gene TRBV10-3 combines with J gene TRBJ1-1; D is unresolved. Germline V gene lookup returns CDR1 ENHRY and CDR2 SYGVKD. The CDR3 loop spans 15 amino acids. V was cut by 2 bases and J by 1 base, with 11 bases left in between. CDR3 DNA sequence: TGTGCCATCAGTGAGAGGCGGGATGAGAACACTGAAGCTTTCTTT. It yields the protein CAISERRDENTEAFF.

V gene TRBV30 combines with J gene TRBJ1-2, with D hard to call. Trimming pared 0 bases from V and 9 bases from J, leaving 14 bases between. This CDR3 contains 13 residues. Germline values: CDR1 GTSNPN, CDR2 SVGIG (reference sequence). Here the CDR3 reads CAWSVGLFGSYTF. Here the CDR3 DNA reads TGTGCCTGGAGTGTCGGGCTCTTTGGAAGCTACACCTTC.